This is a list of T cell receptor beta chains from one sample in a study of human T cells and chemical hapten exposure. From the RACE reads, TCRdb called clonotypes with MiXCR, one entry per CDR3 protein. The table shows about 120,000 distinct CDR3 sequences, with about 13% occurring only once. The sample consisted of whole blood, taken in connection with sensitization to the hapten diphenylcyclopropenone (DPC). The receptors shown here come from a woman under 30 with alopecia areata. Some clones in this sample may be carry-over from other donors' samples. Each CDR3 is given with its conserved first and last residue.

TRBV7-2	TRBJ2-5	CASSRTGGETQYF
TRBV20-1	TRBJ1-4	CSAVPGPSNEKLFF
TRBV7-2	TRBJ2-2	CASSSASGGVGELFF
TRBV20-1	TRBJ2-2	CSASSGTTYTGELFF
TRBV18	TRBJ2-3	CASSRGFGDTQYF
TRBV18	TRBJ1-1	CASSPGTEAFF
TRBV15	TRBJ1-2	CATSRESSGNYGYTF
TRBV5-1	TRBJ2-5	CASSLDGQDQETQYF
TRBV2	TRBJ2-7	CASSLQNSYEQYF
TRBV27	TRBJ1-5	CASPTHQPQHF
TRBV20-1	TRBJ2-7	CSASWRGEQYF
TRBV4-2	TRBJ2-1	CASSQDRGGPEQFF
TRBV4-3	TRBJ2-5	CASSRREQETQYF
TRBV18	TRBJ2-7	CASSPGRSPKPYEQYF
TRBV5-4	TRBJ2-4	CASSLGSSQNIQYF
TRBV18	TRBJ1-1	CASSPTGAIIRGTEAFF
TRBV20-1	TRBJ1-1	CSARGLFLGNMNTEAFF
TRBV29-1	TRBJ1-4	CSVAGQGSNEKLFF
TRBV18	TRBJ2-6	CASPMLMGQSGANVLTF
TRBV6-2/TRBV6-3	TRBJ2-7	CASRMDGHLYEQYF
TRBV24-1	TRBJ2-1	CATSDSGGGGEQFF
TRBV20-1	TRBJ2-5	CSARGPDRETQYF
TRBV6-6	TRBJ1-4	CASSSPGRRNEKLFF
TRBV4-2	TRBJ2-3	CASSQTVASGGTDTQYF
TRBV4-3	TRBJ1-6	CASSLQVNSPLHF
TRBV7-8	TRBJ1-3	CASSFGGLLDTIYF
TRBV27	TRBJ2-1	CASSLWGANEQFF
TRBV12-3/TRBV12-4	TRBJ1-5	CASSFGGQTNQPQHF
TRBV29-1	TRBJ1-1	CSVRFTMSTEAFF
TRBV7-9	TRBJ2-3	CASSSTSGGPMGSDTQYF
TRBV6-5	TRBJ2-1	CASSPAGYNEQFF
TRBV6-2/TRBV6-3	TRBJ2-2	CASSLAGQGDRGTGELFF
TRBV11-2	TRBJ2-7	CASSLEVAVSYEQYF
TRBV14	TRBJ2-7	CASSQDDSYEQYF
TRBV6-5	TRBJ2-1	CASSSPRLASSYNEQFF
TRBV5-1	TRBJ1-1	CASSGPDRANTEAFF
TRBV20-1	TRBJ2-7	CSARVGDEQYF
TRBV6-2/TRBV6-3	TRBJ1-2	CASSPQVDYGYTF
TRBV2	TRBJ1-1	CASSSRRGNTEAFF
TRBV28	TRBJ1-4	CASSFAEKLFF
TRBV19	TRBJ2-2	CASSITRTGSNTGELFF
TRBV7-9	TRBJ2-7	CASRRFGGNYEQYF
TRBV7-9	TRBJ2-2	CASSSVHTGELFF
TRBV9	TRBJ2-3	CASSAGTGGTDTQYF
TRBV7-9	TRBJ1-2	CASSPRGGPGADGYTF
TRBV19	TRBJ2-1	CASRPSGAANNEQFF
TRBV12-3/TRBV12-4	TRBJ2-1	CASTQRSSYNEQFF
TRBV6-5	TRBJ1-5	CASSLTGTGNQPQHF
TRBV9	TRBJ2-3	CASSVEIASTDTQYF
TRBV2	TRBJ2-2	CASNTGRTGELFF
TRBV20-1	TRBJ1-2	CSARRLGGDGYTF
TRBV27	TRBJ2-7	CASSKPGQPYEQYF